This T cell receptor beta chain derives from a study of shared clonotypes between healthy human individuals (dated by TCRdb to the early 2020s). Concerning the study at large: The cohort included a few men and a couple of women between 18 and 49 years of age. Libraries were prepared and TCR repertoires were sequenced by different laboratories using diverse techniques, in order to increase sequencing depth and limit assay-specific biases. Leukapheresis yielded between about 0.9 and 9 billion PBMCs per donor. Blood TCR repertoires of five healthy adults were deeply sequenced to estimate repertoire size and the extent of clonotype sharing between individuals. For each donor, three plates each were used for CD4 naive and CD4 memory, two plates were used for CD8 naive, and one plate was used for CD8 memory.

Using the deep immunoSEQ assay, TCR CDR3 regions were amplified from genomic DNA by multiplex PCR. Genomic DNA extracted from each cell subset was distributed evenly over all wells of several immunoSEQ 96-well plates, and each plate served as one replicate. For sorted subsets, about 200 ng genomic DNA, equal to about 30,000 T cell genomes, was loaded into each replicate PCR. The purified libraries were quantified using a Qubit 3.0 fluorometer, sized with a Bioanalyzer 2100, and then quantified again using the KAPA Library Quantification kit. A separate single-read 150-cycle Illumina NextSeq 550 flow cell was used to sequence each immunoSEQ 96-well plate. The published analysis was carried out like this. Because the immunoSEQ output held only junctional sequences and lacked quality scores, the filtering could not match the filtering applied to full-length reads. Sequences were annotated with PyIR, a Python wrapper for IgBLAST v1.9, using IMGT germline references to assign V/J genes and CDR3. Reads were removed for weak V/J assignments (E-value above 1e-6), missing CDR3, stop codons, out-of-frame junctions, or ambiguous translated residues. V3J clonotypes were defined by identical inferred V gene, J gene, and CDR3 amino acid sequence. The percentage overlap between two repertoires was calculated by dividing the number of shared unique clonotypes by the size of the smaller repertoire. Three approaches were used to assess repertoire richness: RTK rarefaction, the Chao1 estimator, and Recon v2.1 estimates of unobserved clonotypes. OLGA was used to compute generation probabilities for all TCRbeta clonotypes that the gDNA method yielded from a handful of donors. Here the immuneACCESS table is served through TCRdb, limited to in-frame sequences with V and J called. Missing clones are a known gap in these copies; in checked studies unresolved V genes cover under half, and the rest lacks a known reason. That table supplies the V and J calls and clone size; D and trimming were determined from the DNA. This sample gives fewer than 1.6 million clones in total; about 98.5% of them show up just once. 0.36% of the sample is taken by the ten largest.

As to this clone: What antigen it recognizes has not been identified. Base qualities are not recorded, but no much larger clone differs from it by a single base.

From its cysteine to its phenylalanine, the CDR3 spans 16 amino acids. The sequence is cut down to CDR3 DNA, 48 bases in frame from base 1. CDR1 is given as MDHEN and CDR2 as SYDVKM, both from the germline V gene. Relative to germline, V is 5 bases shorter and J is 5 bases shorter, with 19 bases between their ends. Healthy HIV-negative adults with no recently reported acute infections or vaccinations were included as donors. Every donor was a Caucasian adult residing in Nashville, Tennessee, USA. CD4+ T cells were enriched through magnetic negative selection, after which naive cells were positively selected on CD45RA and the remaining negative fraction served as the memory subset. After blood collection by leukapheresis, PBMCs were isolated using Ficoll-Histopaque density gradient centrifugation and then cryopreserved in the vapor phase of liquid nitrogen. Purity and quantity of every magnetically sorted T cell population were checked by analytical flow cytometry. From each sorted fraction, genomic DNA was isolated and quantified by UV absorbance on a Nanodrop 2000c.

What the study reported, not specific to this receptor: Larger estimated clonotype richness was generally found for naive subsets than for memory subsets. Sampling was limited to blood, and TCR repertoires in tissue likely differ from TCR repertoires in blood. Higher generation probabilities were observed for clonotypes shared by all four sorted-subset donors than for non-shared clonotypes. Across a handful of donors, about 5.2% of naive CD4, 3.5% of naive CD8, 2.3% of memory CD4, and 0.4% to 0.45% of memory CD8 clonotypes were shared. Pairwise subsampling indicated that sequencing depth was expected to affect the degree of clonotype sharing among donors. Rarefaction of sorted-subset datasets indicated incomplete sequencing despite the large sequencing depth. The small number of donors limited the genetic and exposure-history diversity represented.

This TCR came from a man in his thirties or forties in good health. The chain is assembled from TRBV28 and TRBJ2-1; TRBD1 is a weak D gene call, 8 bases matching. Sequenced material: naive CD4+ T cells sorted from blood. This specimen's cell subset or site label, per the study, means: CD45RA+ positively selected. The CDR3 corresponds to CASSVGQGGVNNEQFF. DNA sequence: TGTGCCAGCAGTGTTGGACAGGGAGGGGTGAACAATGAGCAGTTCTTC.